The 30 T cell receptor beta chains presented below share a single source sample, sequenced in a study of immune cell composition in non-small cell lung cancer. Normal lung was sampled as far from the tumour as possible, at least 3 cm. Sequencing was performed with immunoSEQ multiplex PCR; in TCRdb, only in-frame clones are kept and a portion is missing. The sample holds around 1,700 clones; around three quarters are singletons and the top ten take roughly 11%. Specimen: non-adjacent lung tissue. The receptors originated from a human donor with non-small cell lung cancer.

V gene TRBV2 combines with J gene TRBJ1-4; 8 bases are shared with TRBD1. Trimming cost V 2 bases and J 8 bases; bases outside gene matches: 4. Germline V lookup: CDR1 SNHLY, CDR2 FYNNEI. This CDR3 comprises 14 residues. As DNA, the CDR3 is TGTGCCAGCAGTGAACAGGGGGCGGGCGAAAAACTGTTTTTT. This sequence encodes CASSEQGAGEKLFF.

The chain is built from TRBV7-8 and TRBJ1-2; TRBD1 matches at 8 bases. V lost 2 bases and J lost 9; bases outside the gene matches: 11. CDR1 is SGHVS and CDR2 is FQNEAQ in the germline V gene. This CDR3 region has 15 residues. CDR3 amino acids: CASSLIGQGDRSYTF. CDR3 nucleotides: TGTGCCAGCAGCTTAATCGGACAGGGAGATCGGAGCTACACCTTC.

The DNA for the CDR3 is TGTGCCAGCAGTAGGGACAGGGAATCGACAGATACGCAGTATTTT. Protein product: CASSRDRESTDTQYF. V and J are TRBV2 and TRBJ2-3, with 9 bases lining up with TRBD1. J lost 3 bases, V lost 5 bases, and 6 bases had no gene match. In germline, CDR1 is SNHLY, CDR2 FYNNEI. There are 15 residues in the CDR3. The entire variable domain, with the rest obtained from reference TRBV2 and TRBJ2-3, is as follows: EPEVTQTPSHQVTQMGQEVILRCVPISNHLYFYWYRQILGQKVEFLVSFYNNEISEKSEIFDDQFSVERPDGSNFTLKIRSTKLEDSAMYFCASSRDRESTDTQYFGPGTRLTVL.

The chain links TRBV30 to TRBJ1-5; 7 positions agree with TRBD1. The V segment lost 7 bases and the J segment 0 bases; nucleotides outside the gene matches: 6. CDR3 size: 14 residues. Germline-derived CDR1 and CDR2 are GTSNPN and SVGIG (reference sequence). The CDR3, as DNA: TGTGCCTTTCAGGGGGGCAATAGCAATCAGCCCCAGCATTTT. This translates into CAFQGGNSNQPQHF.

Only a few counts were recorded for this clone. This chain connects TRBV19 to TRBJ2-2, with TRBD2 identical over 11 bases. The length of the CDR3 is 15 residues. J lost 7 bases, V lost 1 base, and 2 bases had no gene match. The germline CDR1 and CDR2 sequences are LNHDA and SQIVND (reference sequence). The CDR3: CASSIGLAGIGELFF. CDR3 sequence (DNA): TGTGCCAGTAGTATAGGACTAGCGGGGATCGGGGAGCTGTTTTTT.

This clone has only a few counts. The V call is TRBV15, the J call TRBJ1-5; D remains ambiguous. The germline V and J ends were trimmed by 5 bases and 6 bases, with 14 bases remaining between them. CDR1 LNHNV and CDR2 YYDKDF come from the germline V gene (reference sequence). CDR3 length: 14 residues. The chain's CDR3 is CATSPFRDRQPQHF. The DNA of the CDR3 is TGTGCCACCAGCCCCTTTCGGGATCGTCAGCCCCAGCATTTT.

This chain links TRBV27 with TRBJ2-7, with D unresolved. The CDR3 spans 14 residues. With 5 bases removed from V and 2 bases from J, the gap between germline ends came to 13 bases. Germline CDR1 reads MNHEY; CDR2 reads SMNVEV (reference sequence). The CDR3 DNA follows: TGTGCCAGCAGTCCTGTGGCAGATACCTACGAGCAGTACTTC. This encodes CASSPVADTYEQYF.

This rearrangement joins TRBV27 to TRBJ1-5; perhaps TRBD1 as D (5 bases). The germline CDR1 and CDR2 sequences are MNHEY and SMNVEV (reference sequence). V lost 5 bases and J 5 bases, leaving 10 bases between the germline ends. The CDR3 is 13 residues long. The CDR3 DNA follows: TGTGCCAGCAGTGGGGGGGGTTATCAGCCCCAGCATTTT. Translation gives CASSGGGYQPQHF.

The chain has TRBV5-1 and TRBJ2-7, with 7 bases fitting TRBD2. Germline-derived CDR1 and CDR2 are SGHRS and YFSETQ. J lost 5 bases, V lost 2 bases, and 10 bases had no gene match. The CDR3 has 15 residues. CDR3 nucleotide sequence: TGCGCCAGCAGCTTAACTCCGGGGGGTCGCAACGAGCAGTACTTC. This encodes CASSLTPGGRNEQYF.

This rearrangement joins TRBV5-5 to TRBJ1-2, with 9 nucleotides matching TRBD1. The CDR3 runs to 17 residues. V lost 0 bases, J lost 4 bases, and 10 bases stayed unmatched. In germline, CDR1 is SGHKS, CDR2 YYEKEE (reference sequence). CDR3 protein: CASSLADRDRVSYGYTF. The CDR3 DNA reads TGTGCCAGCAGCTTGGCGGACCGGGACAGGGTTAGCTATGGCTACACCTTC.

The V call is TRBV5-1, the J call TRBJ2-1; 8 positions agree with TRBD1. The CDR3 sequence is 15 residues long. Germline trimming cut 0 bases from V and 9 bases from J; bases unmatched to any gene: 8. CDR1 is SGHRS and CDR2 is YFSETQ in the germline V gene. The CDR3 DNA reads TGCGCCAGCAGCTTGGGCACAGGGGGAATCGTTGAGCAGTTCTTC. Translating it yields CASSLGTGGIVEQFF.

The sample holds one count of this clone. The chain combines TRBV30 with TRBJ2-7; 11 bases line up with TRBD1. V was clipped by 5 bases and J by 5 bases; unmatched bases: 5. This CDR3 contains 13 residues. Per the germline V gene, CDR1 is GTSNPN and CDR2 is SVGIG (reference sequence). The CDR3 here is CAWSRDRGNEQYF. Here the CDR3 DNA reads TGTGCCTGGTCCCGGGACAGGGGGAACGAGCAGTACTTC.

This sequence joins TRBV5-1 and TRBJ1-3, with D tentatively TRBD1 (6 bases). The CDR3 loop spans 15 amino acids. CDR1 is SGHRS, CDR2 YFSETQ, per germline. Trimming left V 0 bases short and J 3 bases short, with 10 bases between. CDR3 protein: CASSLEAGVGNTIYF. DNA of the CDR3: TGCGCCAGCAGCTTGGAGGCAGGGGTTGGAAACACCATATATTTT.

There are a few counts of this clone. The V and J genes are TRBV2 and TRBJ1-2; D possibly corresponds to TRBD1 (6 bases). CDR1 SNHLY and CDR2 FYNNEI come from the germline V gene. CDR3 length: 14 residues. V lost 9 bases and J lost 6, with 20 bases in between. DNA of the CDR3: TGTGCCAGACAGGGTAAGAGGGATTACGATGGCTACACCTTC. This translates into CARQGKRDYDGYTF.

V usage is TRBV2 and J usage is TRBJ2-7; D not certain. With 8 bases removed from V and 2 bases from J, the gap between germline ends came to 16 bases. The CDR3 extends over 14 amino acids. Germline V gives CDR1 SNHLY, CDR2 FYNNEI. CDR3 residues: CASRAFAGPYEQYF. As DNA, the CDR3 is TGTGCCAGCCGAGCATTCGCAGGTCCCTACGAGCAGTACTTC.

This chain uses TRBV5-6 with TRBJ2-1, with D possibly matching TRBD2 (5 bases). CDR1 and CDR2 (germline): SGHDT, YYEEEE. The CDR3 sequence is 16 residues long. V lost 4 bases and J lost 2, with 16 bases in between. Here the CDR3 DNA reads TGTGCCAGCAGCCCCGACCAGAGGGTGGCCTACAATGAGCAGTTCTTC. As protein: CASSPDQRVAYNEQFF. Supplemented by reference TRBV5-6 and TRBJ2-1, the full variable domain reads DAGVTQSPTHLIKTRGQQVTLRCSPKSGHDTVSWYQQALGQGPQFIFQYYEEEERQRGNFPDRFSGHQFPNYSSELNVNALLLGDSALYLCASSPDQRVAYNEQFFGPGTRLTVL.

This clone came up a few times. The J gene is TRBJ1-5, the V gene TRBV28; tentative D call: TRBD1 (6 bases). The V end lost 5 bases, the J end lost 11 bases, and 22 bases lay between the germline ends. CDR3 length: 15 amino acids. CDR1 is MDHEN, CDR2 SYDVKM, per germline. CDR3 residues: CASSLMWQGKVSQHF. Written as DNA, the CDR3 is TGTGCCAGCAGTCTTATGTGGCAGGGGAAAGTATCCCAGCATTTT.

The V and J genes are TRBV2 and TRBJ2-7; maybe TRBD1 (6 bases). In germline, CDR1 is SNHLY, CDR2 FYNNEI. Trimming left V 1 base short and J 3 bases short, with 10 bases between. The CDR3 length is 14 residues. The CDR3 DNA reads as TGTGCCAGCAGTGAAGTGGGGGCGAGCTACGAGCAGTACTTC. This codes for CASSEVGASYEQYF.

The CDR3 protein is CASSISGGNEQFF. DNA of the CDR3: TGTGCCAGCAGCATATCAGGGGGCAATGAGCAGTTCTTC. The chain carries TRBV7-3 and TRBJ2-1; 7 positions match TRBD1. This CDR3 region has 13 residues. Germline CDR1 SGHTA, CDR2 FQGTGA. V lost 5 bases, J lost 6 bases, and 4 bases stayed unmatched.

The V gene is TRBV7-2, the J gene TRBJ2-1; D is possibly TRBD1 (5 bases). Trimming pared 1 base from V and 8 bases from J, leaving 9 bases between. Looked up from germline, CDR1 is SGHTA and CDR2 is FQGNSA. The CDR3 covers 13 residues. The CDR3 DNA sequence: TGTGCCAGCAGCTTAGAAAGGGGCGATGAGCAGTTCTTC. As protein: CASSLERGDEQFF. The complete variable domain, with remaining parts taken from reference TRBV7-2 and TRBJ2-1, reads GAGVSQSPSNKVTEKGKDVELRCDPISGHTALYWYRQSLGQGLEFLIYFQGNSAPDKSGLPSDRFSAERTGGSVSTLTIQRTQQEDSAVYLCASSLERGDEQFFGPGTRLTVL.

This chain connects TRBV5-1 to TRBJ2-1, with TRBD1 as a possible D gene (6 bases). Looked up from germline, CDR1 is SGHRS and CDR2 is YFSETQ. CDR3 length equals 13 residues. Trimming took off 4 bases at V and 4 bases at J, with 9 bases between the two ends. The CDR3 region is CASSITGYNEQFF. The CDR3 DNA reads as TGCGCCAGCAGCATTACAGGGTACAATGAGCAGTTCTTC.

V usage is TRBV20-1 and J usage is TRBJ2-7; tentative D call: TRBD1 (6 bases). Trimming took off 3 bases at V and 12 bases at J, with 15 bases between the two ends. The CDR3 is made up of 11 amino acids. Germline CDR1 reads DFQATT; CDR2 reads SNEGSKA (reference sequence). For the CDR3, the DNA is TGCAGTGCTAGGACCGGGACATCAAGGTACTTC. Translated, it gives CSARTGTSRYF.

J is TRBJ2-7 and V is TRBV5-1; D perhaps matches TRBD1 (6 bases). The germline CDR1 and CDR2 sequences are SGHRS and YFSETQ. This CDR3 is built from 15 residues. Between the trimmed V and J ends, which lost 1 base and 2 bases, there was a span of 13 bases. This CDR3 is CASSLFLDSTYEQYF. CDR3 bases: TGCGCCAGCAGCTTGTTTCTGGACAGCACCTACGAGCAGTACTTC.

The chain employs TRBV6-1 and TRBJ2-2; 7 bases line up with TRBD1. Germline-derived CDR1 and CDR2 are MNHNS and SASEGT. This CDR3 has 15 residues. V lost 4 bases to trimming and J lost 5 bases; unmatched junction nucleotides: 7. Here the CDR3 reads CASSAGQTLTGELFF. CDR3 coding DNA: TGTGCCAGCAGTGCGGGACAGACTCTTACCGGGGAGCTGTTTTTT.

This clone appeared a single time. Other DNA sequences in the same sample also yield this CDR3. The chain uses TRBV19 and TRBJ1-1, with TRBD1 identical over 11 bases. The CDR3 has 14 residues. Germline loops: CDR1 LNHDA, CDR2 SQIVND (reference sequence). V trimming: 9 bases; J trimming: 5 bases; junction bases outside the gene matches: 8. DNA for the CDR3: TGTGCCAGCTCGGGGACAGGGGGAAGGACTGAAGCTTTCTTT. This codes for CASSGTGGRTEAFF.

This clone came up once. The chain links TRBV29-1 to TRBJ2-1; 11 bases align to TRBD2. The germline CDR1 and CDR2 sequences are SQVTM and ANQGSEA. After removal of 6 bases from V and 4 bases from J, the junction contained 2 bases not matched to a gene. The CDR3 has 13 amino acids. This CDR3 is CSVGTSGYNEQFF. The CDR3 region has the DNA TGCAGCGTGGGGACTAGCGGATACAATGAGCAGTTCTTC.

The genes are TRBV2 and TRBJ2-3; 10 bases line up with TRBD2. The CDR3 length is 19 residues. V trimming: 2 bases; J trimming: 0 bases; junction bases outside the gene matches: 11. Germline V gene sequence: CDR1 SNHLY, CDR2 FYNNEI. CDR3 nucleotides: TGTGCCAGCAGTGAAAGGACTAGCGGCCTATTTACTAGCACAGATACGCAGTATTTT. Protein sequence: CASSERTSGLFTSTDTQYF. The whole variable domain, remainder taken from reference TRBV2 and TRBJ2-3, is EPEVTQTPSHQVTQMGQEVILRCVPISNHLYFYWYRQILGQKVEFLVSFYNNEISEKSEIFDDQFSVERPDGSNFTLKIRSTKLEDSAMYFCASSERTSGLFTSTDTQYFGPGTRLTVL.

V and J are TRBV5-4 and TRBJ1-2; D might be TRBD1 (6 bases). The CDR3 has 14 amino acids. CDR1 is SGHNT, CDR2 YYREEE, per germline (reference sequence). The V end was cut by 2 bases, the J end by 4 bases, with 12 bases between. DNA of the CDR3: TGTGCCAGCAGCTTATCAGGGGACCTCTATGGCTACACCTTC. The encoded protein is CASSLSGDLYGYTF. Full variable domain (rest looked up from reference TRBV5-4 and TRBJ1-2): ETGVTQSPTHLIKTRGQQVTLRCSSQSGHNTVSWYQQALGQGPQFIFQYYREEENGRGNFPPRFSGLQFPNYSSELNVNALELDDSALYLCASSLSGDLYGYTFGSGTRLTVV.

The CDR3 reads CASRSGYSNQPQHF. CDR3 in DNA: TGTGCCAGCAGGTCGGGGTATAGCAATCAGCCCCAGCATTTT. The chain recombines TRBV6-5 with TRBJ1-5, with no clear D. CDR1 is MNHEY, CDR2 SVGAGI, per germline. V lost 6 bases to trimming and J lost 0 bases, with 9 bases between them. CDR3 size: 14 residues.

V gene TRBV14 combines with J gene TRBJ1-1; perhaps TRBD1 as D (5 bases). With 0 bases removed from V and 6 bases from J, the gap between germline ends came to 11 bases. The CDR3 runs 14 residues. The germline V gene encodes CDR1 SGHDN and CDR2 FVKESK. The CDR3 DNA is TGTGCCAGCAGCCAAGACGCAGGGAAAGCTGAAGCTTTCTTT. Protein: CASSQDAGKAEAFF.